These T cell receptor beta chains were read from a single sample in a study of T cell responses to AZD1222 COVID-19 vaccine. The data were produced by immunoSEQ multiplex PCR, yet TCRdb's version contains in-frame clones alone and is incomplete. The table shows under 150,000 clones, with over 90% occurring only once. The specimen comprised peripheral blood, sampled on day 0 of AZD1222 vaccination. The receptors derive from an adult in good health. Each CDR3 is given with its conserved first and last residue. D genes are given only for firm matches. Rows may omit the clone size; those that give it use once, few, many or a size class.

CASSPSDGSGANVLTF | TGTGCCAGCAGTCCCTCGGACGGCTCTGGGGCCAACGTCCTGACTTTC | TRBJ2-6 | NA | TRBV6-2/TRBV6-3 | NA
CAMSLDRGYGYTF | TGTGCCATGTCCCTGGACAGGGGATATGGCTACACCTTC | TRBJ1-2 | NA | TRBV10-3 | TRBD1
CASSQDRAVMNTEAFF | TGCGCCAGCAGCCAAGATAGAGCAGTAATGAACACTGAAGCTTTCTTT | TRBJ1-1 | NA | TRBV4-3 | NA
CASSSYPRGPNEQYF | TGTGCCAGCAGTTCCTATCCCAGGGGGCCTAACGAGCAGTACTTC | TRBJ2-7 | NA | TRBV28 | TRBD1
CSVGRTSNQPQHF | TGCAGCGTTGGGCGGACTAGCAATCAGCCCCAGCATTTT | TRBJ1-5 | NA | TRBV29-1 | NA
CSAMGYNEQFF | TGCAGTGCAATGGGTTACAATGAGCAGTTCTTC | TRBJ2-1 | NA | TRBV20-1 | NA
CASSPGPGGLGNTIYF | TGTGCCAGCTCACCGGGACCCGGGGGTCTTGGAAACACCATATATTTT | TRBJ1-3 | NA | TRBV18 | NA
CARARGAITYGGYTF | TGTGCCCGGGCCCGGGGGGCGATTACTTATGGTGGCTACACCTTC | TRBJ1-2 | NA | TRBV30 | NA
CASAPMEGGQPQHF | TGTGCCAGCGCCCCCATGGAGGGGGGTCAGCCCCAGCATTTT | TRBJ1-5 | NA | TRBV6-5 | NA
CASSLADYQPQHF | TGTGCCAGCAGTTTAGCGGATTATCAGCCCCAGCATTTT | TRBJ1-5 | NA | TRBV6-2/TRBV6-3 | NA
CASSYSWMTNEKLFF | TGTGCCAGCAGTTACTCTTGGATGACTAATGAAAAACTGTTTTTT | TRBJ1-4 | once | TRBV6-5 | NA
CASSHAGQGGETQYF | TGTGCCAGCAGCCACGCAGGACAGGGGGGGGAGACCCAGTACTTC | TRBJ2-5 | NA | TRBV6-5 | TRBD1
CASSLGFGIGIYEQYF | TGTGCCAGCAGCTTAGGATTTGGCATAGGGATTTACGAGCAGTACTTC | TRBJ2-7 | once | TRBV7-2 | NA
CASSLTGGTYEQYF | TGTGCCAGCAGTCTGACAGGTGGGACCTACGAGCAGTACTTC | TRBJ2-7 | NA | TRBV6-2/TRBV6-3 | NA
CATSHLRGYGYTF | TGTGCCACTTCCCACCTCCGAGGCTATGGCTACACCTTC | TRBJ1-2 | NA | TRBV6-5 | NA
CASSPGTSLVSQYF | TGTGCCAGCAGTCCCGGGACTAGCCTCGTATCGCAGTATTTT | TRBJ2-3 | NA | TRBV6-6 | TRBD2
CASSQGTSGSHYNEQFF | TGTGCCAGCAGCCAAGGGACTAGCGGGAGTCACTACAATGAGCAGTTCTTC | TRBJ2-1 | few | TRBV14 | TRBD2
CASSLRDNNQPQHF | TGTGCCAGCAGCTTAAGGGACAACAATCAGCCCCAGCATTTT | TRBJ1-5 | NA | TRBV5-5 | NA
CAISDPITGTNEKLFF | TGTGCCATCAGTGACCCTATCACAGGAACTAATGAAAAACTGTTTTTT | TRBJ1-4 | NA | TRBV10-3 | NA
CASSLQSGGSTDTQYF | TGTGCCAGCAGCTTACAGAGCGGGGGGAGCACAGATACGCAGTATTTT | TRBJ2-3 | NA | TRBV9 | TRBD2
CASGPGTGGGYTF | TGTGCTAGTGGTCCCGGGACAGGGGGAGGCTACACCTTC | TRBJ1-2 | NA | TRBV12-5 | TRBD1
CAMGAGSSYNEQFF | TGTGCCATGGGGGCGGGTTCCTCCTACAATGAGCAGTTCTTC | TRBJ2-1 | few | TRBV5-4 | NA
CASSDHRDREGRYGYTF | TGTGCCAGCAGTGACCACCGGGACAGGGAGGGGCGATATGGCTACACCTTC | TRBJ1-2 | NA | TRBV6-2/TRBV6-3 | TRBD1
CASSQGGAGYGYTF | TGTGCCAGCAGCCAAGGGGGGGCGGGCTATGGCTACACCTTC | TRBJ1-2 | NA | TRBV4-2 | NA
CASSMRDRSNYGYTF | TGTGCCAGTAGTATGCGGGACAGATCTAACTATGGCTACACCTTC | TRBJ1-2 | NA | TRBV19 | TRBD1
CATSDPRDGRGTDTQYF | TGTGCCACCAGTGATCCCAGGGACGGGCGAGGCACAGATACGCAGTATTTT | TRBJ2-3 | NA | TRBV24-1 | NA
CASSETGSTDTQYF | TGTGCCAGCAGTGAAACAGGGAGCACAGATACGCAGTATTTT | TRBJ2-3 | once | TRBV6-1 | NA
CASSLLQLGTDTQYF | TGTGCCAGCAGCTTATTGCAGTTAGGCACAGATACGCAGTATTTT | TRBJ2-3 | NA | TRBV13 | NA
CASSPRTVVSGNTIYF | TGTGCCAGCAGCCCGCGGACCGTCGTCTCTGGAAACACCATATATTTT | TRBJ1-3 | NA | TRBV11-1 | NA
CASSLGMGQAGELFF | TGTGCCAGCAGCTTAGGAATGGGGCAGGCCGGGGAGCTGTTTTTT | TRBJ2-2 | NA | TRBV7-3 | NA
CASSPRTGRITEAFF | TGTGCCAGCAGCCCCCGGACAGGGCGGATCACTGAAGCTTTCTTT | TRBJ1-1 | NA | TRBV14 | TRBD1
CASSLGVFYTF | TGTGCCAGCAGCTTAGGAGTCTTTTACACCTTC | TRBJ1-2 | NA | TRBV7-9 | NA
CATSFPVGHGTGELFF | TGTGCCACCAGTTTCCCGGTGGGACACGGCACCGGGGAGCTGTTTTTT | TRBJ2-2 | NA | TRBV24-1 | NA
CASRGGMNTGELFF | TGCGCCAGCAGGGGCGGGATGAACACCGGGGAGCTGTTTTTT | TRBJ2-2 | NA | TRBV4-3 | NA
CASSLYSPATEAFF | TGTGCCAGCAGTTTGTACAGTCCAGCAACTGAAGCTTTCTTT | TRBJ1-1 | NA | TRBV28 | NA
CASSPRGSNQPQHF | TGTGCCAGCAGTCCTAGGGGTAGCAATCAGCCCCAGCATTTT | TRBJ1-5 | few | TRBV7-9 | NA
CASSYVDQGVGPLHF | TGTGCCAGCAGTTACGTGGACCAGGGGGTTGGACCCCTCCACTTT | TRBJ1-6 | once | TRBV6-6 | TRBD1
CAIRTGEEINTEAFF | TGTGCCATCAGGACAGGGGAAGAAATAAACACTGAAGCTTTCTTT | TRBJ1-1 | NA | TRBV10-3 | TRBD1
CASSSRLQGHGYTF | TGTGCCAGCAGCTCCCGGCTTCAGGGCCATGGCTACACCTTC | TRBJ1-2 | few | TRBV11-2 | NA
CSVGPPGQRKTSNQPQHF | TGCAGCGTTGGTCCGCCGGGGCAGAGGAAGACTAGCAATCAGCCCCAGCATTTT | TRBJ1-5 | NA | TRBV29-1 | NA
CASSYSVNLRTQYF | TGTGCCAGCAGTTATTCAGTCAATCTCCGGACGCAGTATTTT | TRBJ2-3 | NA | TRBV6-5 | NA
CASSEFGELFF | TGTGCCAGCAGTGAATTCGGGGAGCTGTTTTTT | TRBJ2-2 | NA | TRBV25-1 | NA
CASSQEGGEGEKLFF | TGCGCCAGCAGCCAAGAAGGGGGCGAGGGAGAAAAACTGTTTTTT | TRBJ1-4 | NA | TRBV4-3 | TRBD1
CASSQDKIALGYEQYF | TGCGCCAGCAGCCAAGATAAAATAGCGCTTGGCTACGAGCAGTACTTC | TRBJ2-7 | NA | TRBV4-3 | NA
CASSVGVASSYNEQFF | TGTGCCAGCAGCGTAGGGGTAGCGAGCTCCTACAATGAGCAGTTCTTC | TRBJ2-1 | NA | TRBV9 | NA
CASSRLRGGSYNEQFF | TGTGCCAGCTCACGACTCCGCGGTGGGTCCTACAATGAGCAGTTCTTC | TRBJ2-1 | once | TRBV6-4 | NA
CASSPIRGSGYTF | TGTGCCAGCAGCCCCATTCGGGGGTCTGGCTACACCTTC | TRBJ1-2 | NA | TRBV3-1/TRBV3-2 | NA
CASSPDPGQGNYEQYF | TGCGCCAGCAGCCCTGATCCGGGACAGGGGAACTACGAGCAGTACTTC | TRBJ2-7 | NA | TRBV5-1 | TRBD1
CASSKRRDRGTDTQYF | TGTGCCAGCAGCAAACGGCGGGACAGGGGCACAGATACGCAGTATTTT | TRBJ2-3 | NA | TRBV21-1 | NA